Described below is a single T cell receptor (beta chain) sequence and its context. Its antigen is as yet unknown. The sample originates from a study of OX40 agonist ivuxolimab in advanced cancers. In the study overall: The treatment was a fully human IgG2 OX40 agonist, ivuxolimab. Across the patients, intravenous ivuxolimab was delivered every 2 weeks at 0.01 to 10 mg/kg.

Points from the study as a whole: Expanded clones were, on average, more numerous among CD8+ T cells than CD4+. Which antigen the expanded peripheral T cells recognized is unknown.

Germline-derived CDR1 and CDR2 are SGHRS and YFSETQ. V gave up 4 bases and J gave up 7 bases; unmatched junction bases: 12. This CDR3 is built from 16 residues. Assay used: immunoSEQ multiplex PCR; TCRdb lists only in-frame clones, some missing. The data show under 100,000 clones, with roughly 89% seen just once and approximately 0.36% held by the top ten. This rearrangement joins TRBV5-1 to TRBJ2-7, with TRBD1 matching 12 bases. This specimen was CD4+ or CD8+ T cells sorted from blood, taken in a trial of the OX40 agonist ivuxolimab. The receptor was derived from an adult with an advanced solid tumor such as melanoma, head and neck, liver or kidney cancer. Here the CDR3 reads CASSHARGQGAKEQYF. The CDR3 nucleotides read TGCGCCAGCAGCCACGCCCGGGGACAGGGGGCTAAAGAGCAGTACTTC. Based on the CDR3 plus reference TRBV5-1 and TRBJ2-7, the full variable domain is KAGVTQTPRYLIKTRGQQVTLSCSPISGHRSVSWYQQTPGQGLQFLFEYFSETQRNKGNFPGRFSGRQFSNSRSEMNVSTLELGDSALYLCASSHARGQGAKEQYFGPGTRLTVT.